What follows describes a single TCR beta chain. This clone's antigen is unknown. Per-base qualities were not stored, and no clone one base away is much larger. TCRbeta CDR3 regions were amplified from genomic DNA using the immunoSEQ Assay, a bias-controlled multiplex PCR. Per the original workflow: Nucleated cell counts per sample were estimated from amplification of reference gene primers within the assay. Sequence reads were collapsed and filtered to measure the absolute abundance of every unique TCRbeta CDR3 rearrangement. For each sample, productive Simpson clonality was calculated by taking the square root of Simpson's diversity index across productive rearrangements. TCRdb took this table from immuneACCESS and kept in-frame rearrangements with V and J called. Such tables lack part of the clones; where checked against another copy, unresolved V genes explain under half of the gap, and the rest is unexplained. For V, J and clone size, that table is used; D and trimming come from the DNA. The sample table records 35,000 to 45,000 clones; 70% to 90% of these occur just once. 2% to 2.5% of the sample lies in the top ten.

Taken from cysteine to phenylalanine, the CDR3 has 14 residues. Only CDR3 DNA is held: 42 bases, read in frame from base 1. V and J lose 5 bases and 3 bases, and a span of 13 bases separates them. The germline V gene (reference sequence) supplies CDR1 LNHDA and CDR2 SQIVND. Whole blood was collected in K2EDTA tubes by collaborating institutions according to the institutions' own protocols. Collaborator samples were shipped for TCRbeta analysis as frozen whole blood, isolated PBMCs, or DNA extracted from either sample type. The sample is drawn from a study of blood T cell repertoires in COVID-19 (TCRdb year 2020). Regarding the research as a whole: Samples covering the acute and convalescent phases of COVID-19 were provided by collaborators in the United States, Italy and Spain. The prospective study material was composed of cDNA or gDNA derived from T cells, B-cell-depleted T cells, or PBMCs. Subjects who had been exposed to COVID-19, were actively infected with it, or had recovered from it provided the deeply sampled blood TCRbeta repertoires that made up the dataset. The repertoires were made available in a free public database intended to serve as a resource for research on the immune response to SARS-CoV-2. Samples were obtained from the ongoing ImmuneRACE study (first 160 participants) and from 1,254 subjects provided by 6 global collaborators. The sample metadata nearly always contained a de-identified subject ID, COVID-19 status, age in years and sex. Where available, HLA class I and class II types were taken from metadata supplied by the sample provider and were not determined by assay-based typing. The full study reports these points: The quantity of clinical and demographic metadata differed by source and by participant and was supplied without curation.

This receptor chain uses TRBV19 and TRBJ1-1, with the D segment identity uncertain. Input material: peripheral blood. This sequence originates from a human donor in a cohort sampled during active COVID-19. The DNA reads TGTGCCAGTAGTCCCCTTTACGGGGACACTGAAGCTTTCTTT. This encodes CASSPLYGDTEAFF.